This TCR beta chain is from a study of radiation and T cells in renal cell carcinoma. Across the study: Nephrectomy followed 15 Gy stereotactic body radiation by 4 weeks.

Time point specified: baseline pretreatment blood. Treatment denoted: 15 Gy SBRT to primary tumor, nephrectomy 4 weeks later. The patient's renal cell carcinoma had clear cell pathology. TCRdb's table, derived via immunoSEQ multiplex PCR, lists solely in-frame clones and lacks some. The repertoire holds approximately 150,000 clones, roughly 83% seen once, with around 25% in the top ten. Per the germline V gene, CDR1 is SGHRS and CDR2 is YFSETQ. The V end lost 4 bases, the J end lost 2 bases, and 12 bases lay between the germline ends. This CDR3 spans 15 amino acids. The sample was blood, taken from a patient whose treatment included radiotherapy and nephrectomy. This receptor was identified in a woman aged 50 to 60 with renal cell carcinoma. V usage is TRBV5-1 and J usage is TRBJ2-2; D is undetermined. CDR3 nucleotides: TGCGCCAGCAGCCGACGTAGAGTCAACACCGGGGAGCTGTTTTTT. It specifies CASSRRRVNTGELFF.